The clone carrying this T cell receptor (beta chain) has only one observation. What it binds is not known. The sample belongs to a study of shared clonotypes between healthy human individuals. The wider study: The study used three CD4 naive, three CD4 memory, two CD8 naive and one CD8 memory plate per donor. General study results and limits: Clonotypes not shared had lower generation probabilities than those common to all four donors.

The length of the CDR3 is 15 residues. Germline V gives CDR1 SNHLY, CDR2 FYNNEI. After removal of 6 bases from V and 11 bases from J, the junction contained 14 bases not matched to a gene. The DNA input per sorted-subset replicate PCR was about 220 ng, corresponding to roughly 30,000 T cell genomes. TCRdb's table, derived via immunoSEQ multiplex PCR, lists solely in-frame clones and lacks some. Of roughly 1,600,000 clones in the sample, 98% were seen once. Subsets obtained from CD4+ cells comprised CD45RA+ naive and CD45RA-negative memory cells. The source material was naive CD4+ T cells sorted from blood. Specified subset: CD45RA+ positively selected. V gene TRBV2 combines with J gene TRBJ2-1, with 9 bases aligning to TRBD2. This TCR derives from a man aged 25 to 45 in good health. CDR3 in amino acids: CASRREGLGHLQQFF. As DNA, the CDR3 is TGTGCCAGCAGGCGGGAGGGACTGGGACATTTGCAGCAGTTCTTC.